The table lists the clone carrying this T cell receptor (beta chain) with a few counts. The antigen is undetermined. Samples were taken several times over chemoradiotherapy. Only in-frame clones appear in the TCRdb table, and some are missing; sequencing was by immunoSEQ multiplex PCR. The sample lists some 10,000 clones; around 82% were seen once. The V gene lost 10 bases and the J gene lost 2 bases, with 12 bases spanning the gap. Germline CDR1 reads SNHLY; CDR2 reads FYNNEI. The CDR3 totals 13 residues. The sample originates from a study of chemoradiotherapy in HPV16-positive cancers. Across the whole study: Candidate HPV-specific clones and shared TCR motifs came from two HPV16-positive patients. Findings and caveats of the study: Functional assays defining HPV-specific T cells used only a couple of HPV16-positive patients. Candidate HPV-specific clones and E7-related TCR motifs grew in tumor during treatment.

The material sequenced was blood, taken from a patient who underwent chemoradiotherapy. The genes are TRBV2 and TRBJ1-5; D is uncertain. The sequence derives from a human donor with HPV-associated anogenital cancer. CDR3 amino acids: CATNQDRNQPQHF. In DNA, the CDR3 is TGTGCCACCAACCAGGACCGCAATCAGCCCCAGCATTTT. The variable domain in full, with the rest retrieved from reference TRBV2 and TRBJ1-5, is EPEVTQTPSHQVTQMGQEVILRCVPISNHLYFYWYRQILGQKVEFLVSFYNNEISEKSEIFDDQFSVERPDGSNFTLKIRSTKLEDSAMYFCATNQDRNQPQHFGDGTRLSIL.